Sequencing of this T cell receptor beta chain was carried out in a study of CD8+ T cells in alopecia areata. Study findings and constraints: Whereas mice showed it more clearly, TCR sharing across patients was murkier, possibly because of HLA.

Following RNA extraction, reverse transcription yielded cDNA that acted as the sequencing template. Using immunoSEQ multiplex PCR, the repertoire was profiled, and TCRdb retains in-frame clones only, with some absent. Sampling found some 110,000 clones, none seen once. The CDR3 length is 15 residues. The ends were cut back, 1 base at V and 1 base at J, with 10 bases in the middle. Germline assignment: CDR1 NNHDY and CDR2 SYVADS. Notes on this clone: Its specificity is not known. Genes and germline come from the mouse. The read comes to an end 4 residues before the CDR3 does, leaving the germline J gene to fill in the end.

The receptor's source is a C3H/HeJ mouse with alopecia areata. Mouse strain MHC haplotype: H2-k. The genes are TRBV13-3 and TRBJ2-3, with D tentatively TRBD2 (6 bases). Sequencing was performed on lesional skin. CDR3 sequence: CASSDLGRGAETLYF. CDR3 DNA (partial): TGTGCCAGCAGTGATCTGGGGCGGGGTGCAGAA.